These T cell receptor beta chains were read from a single sample in a study of a mutant IDH1 vaccine in newly diagnosed glioma. What these receptors recognize is not known. The method was immunoSEQ multiplex PCR; TCRdb's version includes in-frame clones alone and lacks a portion of them. Of approximately 50,000 clones in the sample, approximately 87% are singletons; the top ten hold around 1.7%. The source was PBMCs, collected from a glioma patient whose treatment included an IDH1 peptide vaccine. These receptors originate from a man aged 40-50 years with glioma. Each CDR3 is given with its conserved first and last residue. A D gene is named only where the DNA matches it firmly. The size entry is marked missing in some rows and otherwise reads once, few, many or a size class.

v_call: TRBV4-1; cdr3_length: 13; d_call: NA; j_call: TRBJ2-4; clone_size: once; cdr3_nt: TGCGCCAGCAGCCAAGCCCATGGCTCCTTTCAGTACTTC; cdr3_aa: CASSQAHGSFQYF
v_call: TRBV6-6; cdr3_length: 15; d_call: NA; j_call: TRBJ2-5; clone_size: NA; cdr3_nt: TGTGCCAGCAGTTGGGGCGAGGACCTTCGGGGGACCCAGTACTTC; cdr3_aa: CASSWGEDLRGTQYF
v_call: TRBV5-8; cdr3_length: 13; d_call: NA; j_call: TRBJ1-2; clone_size: NA; cdr3_nt: TGTGCCAGCAGTTATCCGGGACTGCGAGGCTACACCTTC; cdr3_aa: CASSYPGLRGYTF
v_call: TRBV5-1; cdr3_length: 16; d_call: TRBD2; j_call: TRBJ2-3; clone_size: NA; cdr3_nt: TGCGCCAGCAGCTTGGTTGGACTAGCGACCCAAGATACGCAGTATTTT; cdr3_aa: CASSLVGLATQDTQYF
v_call: TRBV9; cdr3_length: 14; d_call: NA; j_call: TRBJ2-5; clone_size: NA; cdr3_nt: TGTGCCAGCAGCTTCTACGGGGGCCAAGAGACCCAGTACTTC; cdr3_aa: CASSFYGGQETQYF
v_call: TRBV7-9; cdr3_length: 15; d_call: TRBD1; j_call: TRBJ2-1; clone_size: NA; cdr3_nt: TGTGCCAGCAGCACCCGGGACAGTAACTACAATGAGCAGTTCTTC; cdr3_aa: CASSTRDSNYNEQFF
v_call: TRBV7-3; cdr3_length: 12; d_call: TRBD1; j_call: TRBJ1-1; clone_size: NA; cdr3_nt: TGTGCCAGCAGCCTATGGACAGGTGAAGCTTTCTTT; cdr3_aa: CASSLWTGEAFF
v_call: TRBV7-3; cdr3_length: 13; d_call: NA; j_call: TRBJ1-5; clone_size: NA; cdr3_nt: TGTGCCAGCAGCTTAGGAGACAATCAGCCCCAGCATTTT; cdr3_aa: CASSLGDNQPQHF
v_call: TRBV7-7; cdr3_length: 15; d_call: NA; j_call: TRBJ2-5; clone_size: few; cdr3_nt: TGTGCTAGCAGCGCTGGAGGAGAGCCTAGGGAGACCCAGTACTTC; cdr3_aa: CASSAGGEPRETQYF
v_call: TRBV4-3; cdr3_length: 18; d_call: TRBD2; j_call: TRBJ2-2; clone_size: once; cdr3_nt: TGCGCCAGCAGCCAAGGGGGACTAGCGGGAGGGTTAACCGGGGAGCTGTTTTTT; cdr3_aa: CASSQGGLAGGLTGELFF
v_call: TRBV6-6; cdr3_length: 15; d_call: NA; j_call: TRBJ1-3; clone_size: NA; cdr3_nt: TGTGCCAGCTGCCAACGGGGGCTGGGTGGAAACACCATATATTTT; cdr3_aa: CASCQRGLGGNTIYF
v_call: TRBV5-8; cdr3_length: 15; d_call: NA; j_call: TRBJ2-1; clone_size: NA; cdr3_nt: TGTGCCAGCATCATAACTGGACTTTCAAAGATTGAGCAGTTCTTC; cdr3_aa: CASIITGLSKIEQFF
v_call: TRBV27; cdr3_length: 16; d_call: TRBD1; j_call: TRBJ2-1; clone_size: NA; cdr3_nt: TGTGCCAGCAGTCCTATTCGCGGACAGGGTGGCAATGAGCAGTTCTTC; cdr3_aa: CASSPIRGQGGNEQFF
v_call: TRBV5-1; cdr3_length: 12; d_call: NA; j_call: TRBJ2-2; clone_size: NA; cdr3_nt: TGCGCCAGCAGCTTGGAGTCCGGGGAGCTGTTTTTT; cdr3_aa: CASSLESGELFF
v_call: TRBV21-1; cdr3_length: 19; d_call: NA; j_call: TRBJ2-4; clone_size: NA; cdr3_nt: TGTGCCAGCGGATACGGGTGGCAGGCGGCGATTTTAGCCAAAAACATTCAGTACTTC; cdr3_aa: CASGYGWQAAILAKNIQYF
v_call: TRBV19; cdr3_length: 14; d_call: NA; j_call: TRBJ1-1; clone_size: NA; cdr3_nt: TGTGCCAGCACCGTCCCGGGGGTGAACACTGAAGCTTTCTTT; cdr3_aa: CASTVPGVNTEAFF
v_call: TRBV4-2; cdr3_length: 16; d_call: NA; j_call: TRBJ2-1; clone_size: few; cdr3_nt: TGTGCCAGCAGCCAAGGGTCCCTCGACCTGGGCGATGAGCAGTTCTTC; cdr3_aa: CASSQGSLDLGDEQFF
v_call: TRBV4-2; cdr3_length: 11; d_call: TRBD1; j_call: TRBJ1-1; clone_size: NA; cdr3_nt: TGTGCCAGCAACCAGGGGGCTGAAGCTTTCTTT; cdr3_aa: CASNQGAEAFF
v_call: TRBV18; cdr3_length: 16; d_call: TRBD1; j_call: TRBJ2-5; clone_size: NA; cdr3_nt: TGTGCCAGCTCACCACTCGGACAGGACCCTCAAGAGACCCAGTACTTC; cdr3_aa: CASSPLGQDPQETQYF
v_call: TRBV27; cdr3_length: 13; d_call: NA; j_call: TRBJ2-7; clone_size: NA; cdr3_nt: TGTGCCAGCAGTTATTCAGGGGTTGGCGAGCAGTACTTC; cdr3_aa: CASSYSGVGEQYF
v_call: TRBV9; cdr3_length: 14; d_call: NA; j_call: TRBJ2-3; clone_size: NA; cdr3_nt: TGTGCCAGCAGCGTCCGACCGTCCACAGATACGCAGTATTTT; cdr3_aa: CASSVRPSTDTQYF
v_call: TRBV27; cdr3_length: 11; d_call: NA; j_call: TRBJ1-4; clone_size: NA; cdr3_nt: TGTGCCAGCGGCCCACGTGAAAAACTGTTTTTT; cdr3_aa: CASGPREKLFF
v_call: TRBV7-9; cdr3_length: 14; d_call: NA; j_call: TRBJ1-1; clone_size: NA; cdr3_nt: TGTGCCAGCAGCTTAAATCAGATGAACACTGAAGCTTTCTTT; cdr3_aa: CASSLNQMNTEAFF
v_call: TRBV6-5; cdr3_length: 16; d_call: NA; j_call: TRBJ2-5; clone_size: few; cdr3_nt: TGTGCCAGCAGTTGGGCCAGGGTAATGGGGCAAGAGACCCAGTACTTC; cdr3_aa: CASSWARVMGQETQYF
v_call: TRBV5-4; cdr3_length: 15; d_call: TRBD2; j_call: TRBJ2-7; clone_size: NA; cdr3_nt: TGTGCCAGCAGCTCCAGGACTAGCGGGGGATACGAGCAGTACTTC; cdr3_aa: CASSSRTSGGYEQYF
v_call: TRBV19; cdr3_length: 15; d_call: NA; j_call: TRBJ1-5; clone_size: NA; cdr3_nt: TGTGCCAGTAGTATATCTCAGGGGAGGGATCAGCCCCAGCATTTT; cdr3_aa: CASSISQGRDQPQHF
v_call: TRBV11-2; cdr3_length: 16; d_call: NA; j_call: TRBJ2-7; clone_size: NA; cdr3_nt: TGTGCCAGCAGCGCCTGGGGGGGCCCAAGCTCCTACGAGCAGTACTTC; cdr3_aa: CASSAWGGPSSYEQYF
v_call: TRBV4-1; cdr3_length: 19; d_call: NA; j_call: TRBJ1-4; clone_size: NA; cdr3_nt: TGCGCCAGCAGCCAAGGGGGGGTCCTTAGAGGAGGAACTAATGAAAAACTGTTTTTT; cdr3_aa: CASSQGGVLRGGTNEKLFF
v_call: TRBV7-9; cdr3_length: 11; d_call: NA; j_call: TRBJ2-7; clone_size: few; cdr3_nt: TGTGCCAGCAGCTTAGACCACGAGCAGTACTTC; cdr3_aa: CASSLDHEQYF
v_call: TRBV6-4; cdr3_length: 14; d_call: NA; j_call: TRBJ2-5; clone_size: NA; cdr3_nt: TGTGCCAGCAGTGACTCGGAAGAAGGAGAGACCCAGTACTTC; cdr3_aa: CASSDSEEGETQYF
v_call: TRBV1; cdr3_length: 18; d_call: NA; j_call: TRBJ2-1; clone_size: NA; cdr3_nt: TGCACCAGCAGCCGAATGGGGCTAGCGGGAGGAGGTTGGAATGAGCAGTTCTTC; cdr3_aa: CTSSRMGLAGGGWNEQFF
v_call: TRBV6-4; cdr3_length: 14; d_call: NA; j_call: TRBJ2-2; clone_size: NA; cdr3_nt: TGTGCCAGCAGTGCCTCAGGGGCGGCCGGGGAGCTGTTTTTT; cdr3_aa: CASSASGAAGELFF
v_call: TRBV11-2; cdr3_length: 14; d_call: TRBD2; j_call: TRBJ2-7; clone_size: NA; cdr3_nt: TGTGCCAGCAGCTTAAGCGGGAAATCCTACGAGCAGTACTTC; cdr3_aa: CASSLSGKSYEQYF
v_call: TRBV5-1; cdr3_length: 15; d_call: TRBD2; j_call: TRBJ2-7; clone_size: NA; cdr3_nt: TGCGCCAGCAGCCTGGGACTAGCGGGGCTCTACGAGCAGTACTTC; cdr3_aa: CASSLGLAGLYEQYF
v_call: TRBV7-2; cdr3_length: 14; d_call: NA; j_call: TRBJ2-3; clone_size: NA; cdr3_nt: TGTGCCAGCAGCTTAGCCGGGCACACAGATACGCAGTATTTT; cdr3_aa: CASSLAGHTDTQYF
v_call: TRBV27; cdr3_length: 15; d_call: TRBD2; j_call: TRBJ2-3; clone_size: NA; cdr3_nt: TGTGCCAGCAGTTTATCGGGGGGGGACACAGATACGCAGTATTTT; cdr3_aa: CASSLSGGDTDTQYF
v_call: TRBV4-3; cdr3_length: 15; d_call: TRBD1; j_call: TRBJ2-7; clone_size: NA; cdr3_nt: TGCGCCAGCAGCCAAGATAGGGGGCCGACCTACGAGCAGTACTTC; cdr3_aa: CASSQDRGPTYEQYF
v_call: TRBV19; cdr3_length: 17; d_call: NA; j_call: TRBJ1-5; clone_size: NA; cdr3_nt: TGTGCCAGTAGTATAGTTTGGACACAGTTGGGGGGGCGGCCCCAGCATTTT; cdr3_aa: CASSIVWTQLGGRPQHF
v_call: TRBV10-3; cdr3_length: 12; d_call: NA; j_call: TRBJ1-2; clone_size: few; cdr3_nt: TGTGCCACCCAACAGATAAACTATGGCTACACCTTC; cdr3_aa: CATQQINYGYTF
v_call: TRBV7-9; cdr3_length: 16; d_call: NA; j_call: TRBJ2-2; clone_size: NA; cdr3_nt: TGTGCCAGCAGCTTAATGGGCGGTAAAAACACCGGGGAGCTGTTTTTT; cdr3_aa: CASSLMGGKNTGELFF
v_call: TRBV28; cdr3_length: 17; d_call: TRBD1; j_call: TRBJ1-1; clone_size: NA; cdr3_nt: TGTGCCAGCACCCTCGGGCGACAGGGAACGATGAACACTGAAGCTTTCTTT; cdr3_aa: CASTLGRQGTMNTEAFF
v_call: TRBV11-3; cdr3_length: 14; d_call: TRBD1; j_call: TRBJ2-7; clone_size: NA; cdr3_nt: TGTGCCAGCAGCTTATCCGGCCAGGGGGCTTTCTTGTACTTC; cdr3_aa: CASSLSGQGAFLYF
v_call: TRBV5-1; cdr3_length: 14; d_call: NA; j_call: TRBJ2-1; clone_size: NA; cdr3_nt: TGCGCCAGCAGATCACGCCCGGGGCGTAATGAGCAGTTCTTC; cdr3_aa: CASRSRPGRNEQFF
v_call: TRBV9; cdr3_length: 15; d_call: TRBD2; j_call: TRBJ2-7; clone_size: NA; cdr3_nt: TGTGCCAGCAGCGAGTCGGGGGGGACTACCTACGAGCAGTACTTC; cdr3_aa: CASSESGGTTYEQYF